This T cell receptor beta chain was identified during a study of vaccination and CD4 T cells after COVID-19. Noted treatment: roughly ten-day PBMC culture with coronavirus spike peptide pools or control peptides (ViraFEST assay). At the Johns Hopkins FTIC core, DNA taken from cultured CD4+ T cells was sequenced by way of the Oncomine TCR Beta short-read assay. TCRdb processed the PCR reads anew with MiXCR; each CDR3 protein has one entry. The table records 7,600 or so distinct CDR3 sequences, around a fifth of them present only once. General observations from the study: Looking at convalescent patients, a median approximately 86% of reactive clones were present only post-vaccination. Reactive clonotype counts went from median around 20 after infection to roughly 40 after vaccination, nonsignificantly.

Note on this clonotype: What it recognizes is unknown.

The input for sequencing was CD4+ T cells from blood, cultured in vitro, taken after SARS-CoV-2 vaccination. The receptor was isolated from a human donor who had recovered from COVID-19.

The CDR3: CASRLDRNEQYF. The DNA for the CDR3 is TGTGCCAGCAGACTAGACAGAAACGAGCAGTACTTC. This rearrangement joins TRBV6-1 to TRBJ2-7; the D call may be TRBD1 or TRBD2 (5 bases each). Trimming took off 6 bases at V and 5 bases at J, with 11 bases between the two ends. CDR1 and CDR2 (germline): MNHNS, SASEGT. CDR3 length: 12 amino acids.